This T cell receptor (beta chain) comes out of a study of cytomegalovirus exposure and HLA in healthy donors. Findings of the study overall: As confirmed in vitro, three CMV-associated chains were specific for CMV antigens. A later analysis found first-cohort TCR clusters tended to co-occur in the 120 validation repertoires.

Clones were read by immunoSEQ multiplex PCR, and TCRdb kept only the in-frame ones, dropping some. The table lists about 170,000 clones, 85% to 90% of them singletons. V lost 4 bases to trimming and J lost 5 bases, with 11 bases between them. The CDR3 is made up of 12 amino acids. The germline V gene encodes CDR1 SQVTM and CDR2 ANQGSEA. A 120-subject validation cohort, separate from the approximately 670-subject first cohort, supplied the donors. Concerning this clone itself: Its antigen is not identified.

The specimen sequenced was PBMCs. The J gene is TRBJ1-1, the V gene TRBV29-1; D possibly corresponds to TRBD1 (6 bases). The clonotype comes from a woman aged 18-29 years in good health and CMV-seropositive. The CDR3 reads CSVVSQGTEAFF. The CDR3 bases are TGCAGCGTTGTGAGTCAGGGGACTGAAGCTTTCTTT.